The clone carrying this T cell receptor beta chain was found a few times. Its specificity is unknown. The junction departs from germline at one end; a sequencing error may be responsible. These data originate in a study of CD8+CD57+ T cells in acquired aplastic anemia. Study background: The study obtained an average of around 3.1 ug of DNA from sorted CD4+ and CD8+ cells.

Germline CDR1 and CDR2: SGHAT and FQNNGV. The CDR3 covers 16 residues. Investigators profiled TCR beta VDJ and CDR3 from genomic DNA template. Via MiXCR, TCRdb re-called the reads, giving one row per CDR3 protein. This repertoire shows 200,000 to 250,000 distinct CDR3 sequences, 47% found once; its top ten account for over 7.5%. Those patients picked for sequencing had displayed CD8+CD57+ cell expansion on flow cytometry. The diagnosis in all patients was severe acquired aplastic anemia. Patient blood was sampled before any therapy had been received. Study observations and caveats: Overlap between patients and controls comprised some 31 CD8+ CDR3 sequences.

The V and J genes are TRBV11-2 and TRBJ2-7; 10 bases match TRBD2. The sequence derives from a human donor with aplastic anemia. The sample was sorted CD4+, CD8+, or CD8+CD57+ T cells (not recorded which) from PBMCs. The CDR3 is CASSASGTSVFYEQCF. CDR3 in DNA: TGTGCCAGCAGCGCGTCCGGGACTAGCGTCTTCTACGAGCAGTGCTTC.